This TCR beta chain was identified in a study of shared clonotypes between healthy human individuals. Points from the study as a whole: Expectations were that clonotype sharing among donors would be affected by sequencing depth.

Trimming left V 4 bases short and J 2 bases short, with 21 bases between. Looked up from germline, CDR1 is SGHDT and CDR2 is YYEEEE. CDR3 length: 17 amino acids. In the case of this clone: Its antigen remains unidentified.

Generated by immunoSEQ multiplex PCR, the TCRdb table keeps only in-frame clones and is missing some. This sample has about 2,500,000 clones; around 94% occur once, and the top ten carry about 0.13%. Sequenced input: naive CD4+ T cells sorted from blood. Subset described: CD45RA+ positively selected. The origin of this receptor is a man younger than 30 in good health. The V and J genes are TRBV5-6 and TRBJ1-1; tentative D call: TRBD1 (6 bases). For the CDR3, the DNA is TGTGCCAGCAGCGTCAACAGGGATCTATTACCCAACACTGAAGCTTTCTTT. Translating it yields CASSVNRDLLPNTEAFF.